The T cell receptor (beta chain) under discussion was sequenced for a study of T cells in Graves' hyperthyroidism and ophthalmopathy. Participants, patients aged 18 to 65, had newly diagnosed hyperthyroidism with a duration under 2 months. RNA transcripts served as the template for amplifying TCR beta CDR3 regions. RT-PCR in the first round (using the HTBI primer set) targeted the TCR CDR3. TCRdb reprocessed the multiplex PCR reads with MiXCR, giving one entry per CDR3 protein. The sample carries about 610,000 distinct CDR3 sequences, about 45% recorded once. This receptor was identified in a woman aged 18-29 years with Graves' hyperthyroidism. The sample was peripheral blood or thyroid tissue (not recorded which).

The CDR3, as DNA: TGTGCCAGCAGCCCCGATAGCGGGGAGCTGTTTTTT. This codes for CASSPDSGELFF. J is TRBJ2-2 and V is TRBV7-2; no reliable D call. Trimming took off 5 bases at V and 7 bases at J, with 8 bases between the two ends. Germline V gene data show CDR1 as SGHTA and CDR2 as FQGNSA. The CDR3 sequence is 12 residues long.